Below are 14 T cell receptor beta chains sequenced from a single sample in a study of T cells and copy number aberrations in small-cell lung cancer. Libraries were prepared by immunoSEQ multiplex PCR; TCRdb keeps only in-frame clonotypes and omits some of them. Altogether around 930 clones are present, approximately 94% being singletons, with the ten largest covering 2.1%. Sequencing input: tumor tissue. The receptors were gathered from a woman in her fifties or sixties with small cell lung cancer.

The chain joins TRBV28 to TRBJ2-7; weak D call: TRBD1 (6 bases). Germline CDR1 is MDHEN and CDR2 is SYDVKM. V was trimmed by 0 bases and J by 2 bases, leaving 8 bases between them. There are 14 residues in the CDR3. CDR3 bases: TGTGCCAGCAGTTTATGGGACAGTGCCTACGAGCAGTACTTC. Amino acid sequence: CASSLWDSAYEQYF.

J is TRBJ2-5 and V is TRBV7-8; the D call may be TRBD1 or TRBD2 (5 bases each). This CDR3 is 14 amino acids long. The germline V and J ends were trimmed by 8 bases and 1 base, with 14 bases remaining between them. Germline CDR1 and CDR2: SGHVS and FQNEAQ. The CDR3 nucleotides are TGTGCCAGCCCGGGACCCGAAGGCCAAGAGACCCAGTACTTC. It encodes CASPGPEGQETQYF.

The chain is built from TRBV5-4 and TRBJ1-1; D is perhaps TRBD1 (5 bases). The V and J ends lost 4 bases and 0 bases respectively, with 10 bases between them. Germline lookup yields CDR1 SGHNT and CDR2 YYREEE (reference sequence). The CDR3 loop spans 14 amino acids. The CDR3 coding sequence is TGTGCCAGCAGCCACCGGGACCTGAACACTGAAGCTTTCTTT. Translating gives CASSHRDLNTEAFF.

The J gene is TRBJ1-2, the V gene TRBV5-6; no reliable D call. The CDR3 length is 13 residues. Germline V gene sequence: CDR1 SGHDT, CDR2 YYEEEE. Trimming took 4 bases from V and 4 from J, leaving 11 bases between them. In DNA, the CDR3 is TGTGCCAGCAGCGACACTTCCCTCTATGGCTACACCTTC. Encoded protein: CASSDTSLYGYTF.

This clone appeared once. J is TRBJ2-2 and V is TRBV19; 10 nucleotides align to TRBD1. The CDR3 length is 16 residues. Germline V lookup: CDR1 LNHDA, CDR2 SQIVND (reference sequence). J gave up 4 bases and V 5 bases, and 7 bases lay outside the gene matches. CDR3 sequence reads: CASSLYGQGGTGELFF. The CDR3 DNA reads as TGTGCCAGTAGTCTATACGGACAGGGGGGCACCGGGGAGCTGTTTTTT.

This chain connects TRBV28 to TRBJ1-1, with D possibly matching TRBD1 (5 bases). This CDR3 contains 13 residues. Germline V lookup: CDR1 MDHEN, CDR2 SYDVKM. V was clipped by 3 bases and J by 4 bases, with 9 bases between them. The CDR3 here is CASSFKGPTEAFF. CDR3 DNA: TGTGCCAGCAGTTTTAAGGGGCCCACTGAAGCTTTCTTT.

For the CDR3, the DNA is TGTGCCAGCAGTGAACCCGCCGAGGGGGGCGCCCGGGGCTACACCTTC. This codes for CASSEPAEGGARGYTF. This chain uses TRBV6-1 with TRBJ1-2, with TRBD1 as a possible D gene (6 bases). V lost 2 bases and J 8 bases, leaving 21 bases between the germline ends. The CDR3 is made up of 16 amino acids. CDR1 MNHNS and CDR2 SASEGT come from the germline V gene.

The CDR3 DNA sequence: TGTGCCAGCAGTTCCGGGACAGGGATGGCTTTCTTT. This gives the protein CASSSGTGMAFF. The J gene is TRBJ1-1, the V gene TRBV28; TRBD1 matches 9 bases. V lost 4 bases, J lost 11 bases, and 5 bases stayed unmatched. CDR3 length equals 12 residues. In germline, CDR1 is MDHEN, CDR2 SYDVKM.

CDR3 DNA sequence: TGTGCCAGCAGCCCAGGGAGGAATGAGCAGTTCTTC. As protein: CASSPGRNEQFF. This chain joins TRBV6-5 and TRBJ2-1, with D tentatively TRBD2 (6 bases). This CDR3 contains 12 residues. V gave up 6 bases and J gave up 7 bases, with 10 bases separating them. Germline values: CDR1 MNHEY, CDR2 SVGAGI.

The chain joins TRBV5-1 to TRBJ1-4, with 8 bases aligning to TRBD1. This CDR3 is built from 16 residues. Germline V gives CDR1 SGHRS, CDR2 YFSETQ. The ends lost 2 bases at V and 2 bases at J; junction bases unmatched: 5. The CDR3 sequence is CASSFTGGMTNEKLFF. DNA for the CDR3: TGCGCCAGCAGCTTTACAGGGGGAATGACTAATGAAAAACTGTTTTTT. The variable domain in full, completed from reference TRBV5-1 and TRBJ1-4, reads KAGVTQTPRYLIKTRGQQVTLSCSPISGHRSVSWYQQTPGQGLQFLFEYFSETQRNKGNFPGRFSGRQFSNSRSEMNVSTLELGDSALYLCASSFTGGMTNEKLFFGSGTQLSVL.

Points on this clone: The junction departs from the called germline gene at one end, perhaps through a read error. This chain uses TRBV9 with TRBJ2-5; D unresolved. The CDR3 spans 15 residues. In germline, CDR1 is SGDLS, CDR2 YYNGEE. In nucleotides, the CDR3 is TGTGCCGGCAGCGTAGCCGGGTACAACTGGGAGACCCAGTACTTC. This gives the protein CAGSVAGYNWETQYF. Variable domain in full (rest from reference TRBV9 and TRBJ2-5): DSGVTQTPKHLITATGQRVTLRCSPRSGDLSVYWYQQSLDQGLQFLIQYYNGEERAKGNILERFSAQQFPDLHSELNLSSLELGDSALYFCAGSVAGYNWETQYFGPGTRLLVL.

The V and J genes are TRBV5-1 and TRBJ1-6; 8 bases are shared with TRBD1. The V gene's germline CDR1 is SGHRS and CDR2 YFSETQ. This CDR3 comprises 16 residues. The ends lost 4 bases at V and 8 bases at J; junction bases unmatched: 11. The CDR3 is CASSPSYDRGYSPLHF. Written as DNA, the CDR3 is TGCGCCAGCAGCCCCTCATATGACAGGGGATATTCACCCCTCCACTTT.

CDR3: CATQDRAHEKLFF. In nucleotides, the CDR3 is TGTGCCACTCAGGACAGGGCACATGAAAAACTGTTTTTT. The chain couples TRBV6-1 to TRBJ1-4; TRBD1 agrees at 8 bases. Losses at the gene ends were 10 bases for V and 6 bases for J; bases not matched to a gene: 7. The CDR3 contains 13 residues. Per germline, CDR1 MNHNS and CDR2 SASEGT.

This chain links TRBV5-1 with TRBJ1-1; D is uncertain. The germline CDR1 and CDR2 sequences are SGHRS and YFSETQ. Trimming took 2 bases from V and 1 from J, leaving 6 bases between them. This CDR3 spans 13 amino acids. CDR3 bases: TGCGCCAGCAGCTTAGGTGGGAACACTGAAGCTTTCTTT. It is translated as CASSLGGNTEAFF.